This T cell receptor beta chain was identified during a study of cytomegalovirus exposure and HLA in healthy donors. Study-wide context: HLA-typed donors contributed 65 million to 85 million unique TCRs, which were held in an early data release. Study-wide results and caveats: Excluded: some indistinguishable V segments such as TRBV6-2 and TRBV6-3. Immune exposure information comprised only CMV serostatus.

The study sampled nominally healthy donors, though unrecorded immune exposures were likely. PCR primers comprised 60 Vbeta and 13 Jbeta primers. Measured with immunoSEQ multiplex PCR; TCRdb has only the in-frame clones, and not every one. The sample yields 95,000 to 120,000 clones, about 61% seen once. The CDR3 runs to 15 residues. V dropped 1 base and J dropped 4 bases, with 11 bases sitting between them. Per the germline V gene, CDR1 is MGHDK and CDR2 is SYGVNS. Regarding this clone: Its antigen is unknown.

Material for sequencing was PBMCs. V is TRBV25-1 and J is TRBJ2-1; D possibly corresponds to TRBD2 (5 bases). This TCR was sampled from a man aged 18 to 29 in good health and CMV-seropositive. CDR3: CASSESLTIYNEQFF. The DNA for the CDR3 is TGTGCCAGCAGTGAATCTCTGACTATTTACAATGAGCAGTTCTTC.